The sequence of this T cell receptor beta chain was determined in a study of blood T cell repertoires in COVID-19. Recruits, aged roughly 18 to 90 years, lived in under 25 US areas. Assay: immunoSEQ multiplex PCR; the TCRdb copy retains only in-frame clones and omits some. Of over 200,000 clones in the sample, 65% to 90% are singletons; the top ten hold 15% to 18%. The V end lost 10 bases, the J end lost 2 bases, and 15 bases lay between the germline ends. Germline V lookup: CDR1 SNHLY, CDR2 FYNNEI. The CDR3 totals 14 residues. The chain carries TRBV2 and TRBJ2-1; D is perhaps TRBD2 (6 bases). The sample consisted of PBMCs or T cells enriched from blood (not recorded which). The TCR comes from a man aged 18 to 30 who had recovered from COVID-19. The CDR3 region is CAIDAGRAYNEQFF. The CDR3 coding sequence is TGTGCCATCGACGCGGGACGCGCCTACAATGAGCAGTTCTTC.